This T cell receptor (beta chain) was sequenced in a study of siplizumab effects on memory and regulatory T cells. Whole-study findings and limits: Solely a minor proportion of alloreactive clones could be assigned to unstimulated subsets. The drug siplizumab significantly decreased the alloreactive sequences that could be traced to unstimulated CD4+ memory cells. Tregs proliferating in siplizumab cultures lacked confirmation of their suppressive function. Proliferating clones, CD4+ or CD8+, lacked an assignable naive or memory phenotype in roughly 75-96% of cases.

In regard to this clone: Its target is not known.

Looked up from germline, CDR1 is GTSNPN and CDR2 is SVGIG (reference sequence). The junction had 6 bases not matched to a gene; V was cut back by 0 bases and J by 7 bases. CDR3 length equals 17 residues. The repertoire was sequenced with immunoSEQ multiplex PCR; TCRdb's copy has only in-frame clones and lacks some. The data contain 85,000 to 130,000 clones, around 92% of them singletons. The sample consisted of CD4+ T cells sorted from blood. The rearrangement links TRBV30 to TRBJ2-1, with 16 bases that match TRBD2. The receptor's source is a human donor in good health. Some clones in this sample may be carry-over from other donors' samples. The CDR3 region has the DNA TGTGCCTGGAGTGTGGGACTAGCGGGAGGGCCTCGGAATGAGCAGTTCTTC. Translated: CAWSVGLAGGPRNEQFF.